This T cell receptor beta chain came from a study of CXCR3-negative and CXCR3-positive naive CD8 T cells. Carrying UMI labels, the TRB cDNA libraries were prepared through 5' RACE. No DNA is given; TCRdb re-called the 5' RACE reads and lists each CDR3 protein once. The sample features roughly 7,500 distinct CDR3 sequences, with around 2.5% in its top ten. Sequenced sample: naive CXCR3- CD8+ T cells from blood. As to subset: CD45RO-CCR7+CD27+CD95- naive CD8+ T cells lacking CXCR3 (TNR3-). The clonotype originates from a human donor in good health. Some clones in this sample may be carry-over from other donors' samples.

Here the CDR3 reads CASSEDRATYNEQFF. This chain links TRBV10-1 with TRBJ2-1; the TRBD1 assignment by TCRdb is unverifiable without DNA. CDR3 length: 15 amino acids. Germline values: CDR1 WNHNN, CDR2 SYGVQD (reference sequence).